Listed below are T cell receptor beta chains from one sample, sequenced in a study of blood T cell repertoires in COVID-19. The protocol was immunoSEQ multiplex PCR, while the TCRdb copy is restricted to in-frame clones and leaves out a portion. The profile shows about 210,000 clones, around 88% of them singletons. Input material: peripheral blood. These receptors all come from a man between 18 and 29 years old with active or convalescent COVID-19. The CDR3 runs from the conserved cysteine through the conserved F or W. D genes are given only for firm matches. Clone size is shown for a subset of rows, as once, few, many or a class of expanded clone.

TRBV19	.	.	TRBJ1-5	CASSSGGVHAPQHF	TGTGCCAGTAGCTCCGGGGGGGTCCACGCGCCCCAGCATTTT
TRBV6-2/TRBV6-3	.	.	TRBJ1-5	CASSYSGRPKQPQHF	TGTGCCAGCAGTTACTCTGGCAGGCCTAAGCAGCCCCAGCATTTT
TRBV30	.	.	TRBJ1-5	CAWSRKGLANKAQHF	TGTGCCTGGAGTCGGAAGGGACTAGCCAACAAGGCCCAGCATTTT
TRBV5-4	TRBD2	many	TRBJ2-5	CASSLQLASGETQYF	TGTGCCAGCAGCTTGCAGCTGGCTAGCGGAGAGACCCAGTACTTC
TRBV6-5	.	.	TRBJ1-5	CASSRGVSNQPQHF	TGTGCCAGCAGCCGCGGGGTTAGCAATCAGCCCCAGCATTTT
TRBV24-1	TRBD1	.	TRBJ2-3	CATSDEGQGSDTQYF	TGTGCCACCAGTGACGAGGGACAGGGGTCAGATACGCAGTATTTT
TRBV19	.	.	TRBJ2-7	CASSIGRTYEQYF	TGTGCCAGTAGTATTGGCAGAACCTACGAGCAGTACTTC
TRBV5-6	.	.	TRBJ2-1	CASSRETRTVFSYNEQFF	TGTGCCAGCAGCCGGGAAACACGGACGGTATTCTCCTACAATGAGCAGTTCTTC
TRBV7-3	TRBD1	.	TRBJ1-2	CASSFAGTVYGYTF	TGTGCCAGCAGCTTCGCCGGGACAGTCTATGGCTACACCTTC
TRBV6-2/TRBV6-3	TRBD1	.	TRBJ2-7	CASSYRTGPYEQYF	TGTGCCAGCAGTTACCGGACAGGACCCTACGAGCAGTACTTC
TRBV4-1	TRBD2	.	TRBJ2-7	CASSQVGTRSYEQYF	TGCGCCAGCAGCCAAGTGGGGACTAGATCCTACGAGCAGTACTTC
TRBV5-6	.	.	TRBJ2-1	CASSFTGFLYNEQFF	TGTGCCAGCAGCTTTACAGGGTTCTTGTACAATGAGCAGTTCTTC
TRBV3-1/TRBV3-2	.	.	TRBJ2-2	CASSQVTGRVFF	TGTGCCAGCAGCCAAGTTACAGGGAGGGTGTTTTTT
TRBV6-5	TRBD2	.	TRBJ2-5	CATGEGRETQYF	TGTGCCACCGGGGAGGGCCGAGAGACCCAGTACTTC
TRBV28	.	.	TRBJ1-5	CASSLLQNNQPQHF	TGTGCCAGCAGTTTATTACAGAATAATCAGCCCCAGCATTTT
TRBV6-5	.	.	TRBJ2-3	CASYTRPLTDTQYF	TGTGCCAGTTACACTAGGCCCCTCACAGATACGCAGTATTTT
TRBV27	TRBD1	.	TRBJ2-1	CASTKGQGSYNEQFF	TGTGCCAGCACCAAGGGACAGGGGTCCTACAATGAGCAGTTCTTC
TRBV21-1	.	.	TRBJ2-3	CARGSRKVTADTQYF	TGTGCCCGAGGCTCCCGAAAGGTGACCGCGGATACGCAGTATTTT
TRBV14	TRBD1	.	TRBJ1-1	CASSQERTGEAFF	TGTGCCAGCAGCCAAGAGAGGACAGGTGAAGCTTTCTTT
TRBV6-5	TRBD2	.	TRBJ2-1	CASSTSGSTYNEQFF	TGTGCCAGCAGCACTAGCGGGAGCACCTACAATGAGCAGTTCTTC
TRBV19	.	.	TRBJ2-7	CASSLGSPGEEQYF	TGTGCCAGTAGTCTGGGATCCCCGGGGGAGGAGCAGTACTTC
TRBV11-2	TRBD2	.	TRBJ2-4	CASSSGTSGQHQYF	TGTGCCAGCAGCTCCGGGACTAGCGGCCAACACCAGTACTTC
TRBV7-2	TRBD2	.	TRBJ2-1	CASRRAGVSNEQFF	TGTGCCAGCAGAAGAGCGGGAGTATCCAATGAGCAGTTCTTC
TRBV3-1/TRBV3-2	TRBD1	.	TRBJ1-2	CASSPGTGGSYGYTF	TGTGCCAGCAGCCCGGGGACAGGGGGCAGCTATGGCTACACCTTC
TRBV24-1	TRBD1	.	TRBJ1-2	CATSDWTGTGYTF	TGTGCCACCAGTGATTGGACAGGGACTGGCTACACCTTC
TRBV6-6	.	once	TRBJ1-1	CASSYSIARGDTEAFF	TGTGCCAGCAGTTACTCGATAGCGCGCGGGGACACTGAAGCTTTCTTT
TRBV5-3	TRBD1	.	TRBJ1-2	CARSLGGTGAPGSYGYTF	TGTGCCAGAAGCTTGGGGGGGACAGGGGCCCCAGGTAGCTATGGCTACACCTTC
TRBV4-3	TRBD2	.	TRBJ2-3	CASSQAAGLTAIDTQYF	TGCGCCAGCAGCCAAGCCGCGGGACTAACAGCAATAGATACGCAGTATTTT
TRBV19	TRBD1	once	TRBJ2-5	CASSSAGARGRETQYF	TGTGCCAGTAGTTCAGCCGGGGCCAGGGGGCGAGAGACCCAGTACTTC
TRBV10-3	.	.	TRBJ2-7	CAISAVNIYEQYF	TGTGCCATCAGCGCCGTAAACATATACGAGCAGTACTTC
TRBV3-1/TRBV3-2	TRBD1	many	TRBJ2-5	CASSQGTGDQETQYF	TGTGCCAGCAGCCAAGGGACAGGAGATCAAGAGACCCAGTACTTC
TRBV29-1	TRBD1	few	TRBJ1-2	CSVGTGGGYGYTF	TGCAGCGTCGGGACAGGGGGCGGCTATGGCTACACCTTC
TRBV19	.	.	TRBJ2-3	CASTFGSSTDTQYF	TGTGCCAGTACGTTCGGGAGCTCCACAGATACGCAGTATTTT
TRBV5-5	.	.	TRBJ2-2	CASSLGPAANTGELFF	TGTGCCAGCAGCTTGGGCCCAGCGGCGAACACCGGGGAGCTGTTTTTT
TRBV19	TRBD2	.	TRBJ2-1	CASHSGSSYNEQFF	TGTGCCAGTCACAGCGGGAGCTCCTACAATGAGCAGTTCTTC